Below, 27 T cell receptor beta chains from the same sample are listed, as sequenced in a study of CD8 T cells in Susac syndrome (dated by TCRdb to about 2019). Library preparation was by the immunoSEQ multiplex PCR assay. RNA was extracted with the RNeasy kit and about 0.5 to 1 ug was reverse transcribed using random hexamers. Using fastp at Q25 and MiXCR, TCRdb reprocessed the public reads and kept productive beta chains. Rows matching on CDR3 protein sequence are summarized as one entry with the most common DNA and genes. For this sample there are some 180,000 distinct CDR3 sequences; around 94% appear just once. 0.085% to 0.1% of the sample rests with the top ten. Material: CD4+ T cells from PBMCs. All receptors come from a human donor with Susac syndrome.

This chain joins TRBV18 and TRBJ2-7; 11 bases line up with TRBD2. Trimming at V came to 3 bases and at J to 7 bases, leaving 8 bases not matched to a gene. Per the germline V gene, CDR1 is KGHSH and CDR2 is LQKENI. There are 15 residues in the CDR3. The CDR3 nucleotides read TGTGCCAGCTCACCTAGCGGGAGGGGTCTTCTTGAGCAGTACTTC. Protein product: CASSPSGRGLLEQYF. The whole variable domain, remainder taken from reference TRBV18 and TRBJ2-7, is NAGVMQNPRHLVRRRGQEARLRCSPMKGHSHVYWYRQLPEEGLKFMVYLQKENIIDESGMPKERFSAEFPKEGPSILRIQQVVRGDSAAYFCASSPSGRGLLEQYFGPGTRLTVT.

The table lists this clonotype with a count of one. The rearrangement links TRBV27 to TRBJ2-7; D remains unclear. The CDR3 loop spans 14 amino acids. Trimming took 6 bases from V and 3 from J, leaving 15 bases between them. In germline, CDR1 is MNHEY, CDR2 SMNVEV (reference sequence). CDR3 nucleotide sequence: TGTGCCAGCAGCTTAGCCCACTCTAGCTACGAGCAGTACTTC. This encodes CASSLAHSSYEQYF.

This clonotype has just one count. Written as DNA, the CDR3 is TGCGCCAGCAGCTTGAGCCCGAGCTCCTACAATGAGCAGTTCTTC. Translating it yields CASSLSPSSYNEQFF. V is TRBV5-1 and J is TRBJ2-1; D is ambiguous. The V gene's germline CDR1 is SGHRS and CDR2 YFSETQ. This CDR3 spans 15 amino acids. The V gene lost 1 base and the J gene lost 0 bases, with 8 bases spanning the gap.

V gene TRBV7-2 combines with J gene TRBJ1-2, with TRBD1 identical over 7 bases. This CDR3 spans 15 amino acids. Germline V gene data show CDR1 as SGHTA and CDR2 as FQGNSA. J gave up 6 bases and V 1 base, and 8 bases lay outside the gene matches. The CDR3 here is CASSLVGQSTDGYTF. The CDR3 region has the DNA TGTGCCAGCAGCTTAGTGGGACAGAGTACTGATGGCTACACCTTC.

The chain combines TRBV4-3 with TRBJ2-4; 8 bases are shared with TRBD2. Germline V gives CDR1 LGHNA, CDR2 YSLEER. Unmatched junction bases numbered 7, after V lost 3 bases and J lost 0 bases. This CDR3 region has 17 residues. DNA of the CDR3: TGCGCCAGCAGCCAGGGGGAGCTAGCGGGAGCCAAAAACATTCAGTACTTC. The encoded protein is CASSQGELAGAKNIQYF.

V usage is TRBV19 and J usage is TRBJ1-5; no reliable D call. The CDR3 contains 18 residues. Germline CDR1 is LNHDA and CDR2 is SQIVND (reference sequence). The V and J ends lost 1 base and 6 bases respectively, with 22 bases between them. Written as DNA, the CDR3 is TGTGCCAGTAGTATAGGTCGATTCAACAGCCCAATGGGTCAGCCCCAGCATTTT. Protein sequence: CASSIGRFNSPMGQPQHF.

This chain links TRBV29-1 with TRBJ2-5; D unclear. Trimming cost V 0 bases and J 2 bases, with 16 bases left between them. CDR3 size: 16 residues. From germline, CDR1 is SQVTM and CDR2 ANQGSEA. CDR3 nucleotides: TGCAGCGTTGAAGATATAGAGGCTACGCAACAAGAGACCCAGTACTTC. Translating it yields CSVEDIEATQQETQYF.

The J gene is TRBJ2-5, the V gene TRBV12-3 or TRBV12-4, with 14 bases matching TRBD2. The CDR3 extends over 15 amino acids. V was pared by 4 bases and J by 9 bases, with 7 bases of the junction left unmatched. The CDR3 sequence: CASSSPRLAGGPQYF. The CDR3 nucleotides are TGTGCCAGCAGTTCACCCCGACTAGCGGGGGGGCCCCAGTACTTC.

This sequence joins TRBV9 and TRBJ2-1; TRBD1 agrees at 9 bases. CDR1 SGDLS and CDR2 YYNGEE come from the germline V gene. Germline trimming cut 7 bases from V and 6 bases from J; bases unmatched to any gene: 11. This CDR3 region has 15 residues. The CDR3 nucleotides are TGTGCCAGCTCTTTGGGGACAGGGAGGGGCAATGAGCAGTTCTTC. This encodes CASSLGTGRGNEQFF.

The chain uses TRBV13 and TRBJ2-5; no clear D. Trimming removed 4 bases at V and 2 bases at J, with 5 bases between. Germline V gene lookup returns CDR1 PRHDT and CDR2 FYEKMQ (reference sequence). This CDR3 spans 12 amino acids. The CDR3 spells CASSSEQETQYF. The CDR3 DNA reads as TGTGCCAGCAGCTCGGAGCAAGAGACCCAGTACTTC.

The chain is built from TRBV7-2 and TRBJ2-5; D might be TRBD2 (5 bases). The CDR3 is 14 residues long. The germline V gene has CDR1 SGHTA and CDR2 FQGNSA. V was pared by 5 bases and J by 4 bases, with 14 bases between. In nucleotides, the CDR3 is TGTGCCAGCAGCCACCAAGAAGGAGGAGAGACCCAGTACTTC. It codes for CASSHQEGGETQYF.

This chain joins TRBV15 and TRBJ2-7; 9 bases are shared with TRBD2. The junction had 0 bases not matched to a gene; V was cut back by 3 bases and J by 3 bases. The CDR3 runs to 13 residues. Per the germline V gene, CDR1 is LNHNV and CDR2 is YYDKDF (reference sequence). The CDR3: CATSRTSGYEQYF. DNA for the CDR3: TGTGCCACCAGCAGGACTAGCGGCTACGAGCAGTACTTC.

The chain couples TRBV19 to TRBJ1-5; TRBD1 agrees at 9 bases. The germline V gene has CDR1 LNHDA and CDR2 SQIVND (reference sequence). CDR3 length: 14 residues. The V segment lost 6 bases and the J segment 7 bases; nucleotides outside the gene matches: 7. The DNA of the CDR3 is TGTGCCAGTAGGAACAGGGGGCGTGGGCAGCCCCAGCATTTT. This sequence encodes CASRNRGRGQPQHF.

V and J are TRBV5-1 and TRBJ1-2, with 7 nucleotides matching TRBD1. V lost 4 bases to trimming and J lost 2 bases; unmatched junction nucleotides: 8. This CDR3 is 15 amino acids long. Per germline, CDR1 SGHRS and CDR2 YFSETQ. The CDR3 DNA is TGCGCCAGCAGCAGATCAACGACAGGGAACTATGGCTACACCTTC. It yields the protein CASSRSTTGNYGYTF.

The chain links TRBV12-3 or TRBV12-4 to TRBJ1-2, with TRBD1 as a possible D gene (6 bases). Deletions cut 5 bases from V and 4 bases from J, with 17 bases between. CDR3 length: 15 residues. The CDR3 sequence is CASSALGGHSYGYTF. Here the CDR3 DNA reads TGTGCCAGCAGTGCCCTCGGGGGGCACAGCTATGGCTACACCTTC.

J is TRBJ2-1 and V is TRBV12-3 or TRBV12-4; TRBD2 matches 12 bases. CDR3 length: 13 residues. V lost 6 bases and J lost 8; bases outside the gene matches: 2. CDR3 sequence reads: CASRGLAGDEQFF. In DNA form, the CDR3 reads TGTGCCAGCAGGGGACTAGCGGGCGATGAGCAGTTCTTC.

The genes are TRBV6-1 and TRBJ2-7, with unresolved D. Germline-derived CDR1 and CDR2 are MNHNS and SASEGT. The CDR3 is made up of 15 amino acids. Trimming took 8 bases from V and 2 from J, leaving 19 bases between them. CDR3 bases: TGTGCCAGCTCGAATAGTTTCGCCAACACCTACGAGCAGTACTTC. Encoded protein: CASSNSFANTYEQYF.

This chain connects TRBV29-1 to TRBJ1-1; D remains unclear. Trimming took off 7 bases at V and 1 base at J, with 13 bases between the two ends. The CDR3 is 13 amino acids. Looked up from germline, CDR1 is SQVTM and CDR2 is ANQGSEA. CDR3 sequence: CSAMTSSNTEAFF. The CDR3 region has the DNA TGCAGCGCCATGACTTCTTCGAACACTGAAGCTTTCTTT. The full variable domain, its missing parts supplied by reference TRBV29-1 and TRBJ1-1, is SAVISQKPSRDICQRGTSLTIQCQVDSQVTMMFWYRQQPGQSLTLIATANQGSEATYESGFVIDKFPISRPNLTFSTLTVSNMSPEDSSIYLCSAMTSSNTEAFFGQGTRLTVV.

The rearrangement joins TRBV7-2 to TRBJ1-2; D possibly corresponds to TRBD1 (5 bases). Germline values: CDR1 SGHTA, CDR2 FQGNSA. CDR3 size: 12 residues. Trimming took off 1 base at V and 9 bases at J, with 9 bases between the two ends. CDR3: CASSLGQNRYTF. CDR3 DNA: TGTGCCAGCAGCTTAGGACAGAATCGCTACACCTTC.

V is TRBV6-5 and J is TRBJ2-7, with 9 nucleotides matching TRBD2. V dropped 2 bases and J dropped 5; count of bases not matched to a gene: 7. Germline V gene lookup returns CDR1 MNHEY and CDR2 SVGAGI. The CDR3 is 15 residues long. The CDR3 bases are TGTGCCAGCAGTTACAGGCGGGAGGGTCGAGACGAGCAGTACTTC. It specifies CASSYRREGRDEQYF.

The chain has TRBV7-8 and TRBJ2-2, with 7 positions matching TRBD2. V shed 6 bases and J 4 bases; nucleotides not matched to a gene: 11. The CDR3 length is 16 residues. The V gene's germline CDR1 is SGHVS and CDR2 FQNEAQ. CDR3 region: CASRTIAGPSTGELFF. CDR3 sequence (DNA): TGTGCCAGCAGAACCATAGCGGGCCCCAGCACCGGGGAGCTGTTTTTT.

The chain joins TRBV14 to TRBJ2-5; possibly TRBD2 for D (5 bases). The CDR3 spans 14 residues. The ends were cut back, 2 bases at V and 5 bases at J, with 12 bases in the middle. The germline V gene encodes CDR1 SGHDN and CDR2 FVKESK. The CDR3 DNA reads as TGTGCCAGCAGCCAAAAGGCTAGCCTCGAGACCCAGTACTTC. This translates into CASSQKASLETQYF.

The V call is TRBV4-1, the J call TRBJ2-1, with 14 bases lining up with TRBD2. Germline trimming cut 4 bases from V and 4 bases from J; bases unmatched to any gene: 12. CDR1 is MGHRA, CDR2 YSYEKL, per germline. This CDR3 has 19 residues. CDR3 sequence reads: CASSLLGLAGGRLYNEQFF. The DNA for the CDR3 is TGCGCCAGCAGCCTCCTAGGACTAGCGGGAGGTCGCCTATACAATGAGCAGTTCTTC.

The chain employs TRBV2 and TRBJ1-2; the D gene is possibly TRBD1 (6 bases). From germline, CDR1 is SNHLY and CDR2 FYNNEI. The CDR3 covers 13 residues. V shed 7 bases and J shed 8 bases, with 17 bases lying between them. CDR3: CASMVVGGQGYTF. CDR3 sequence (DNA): TGTGCCAGCATGGTCGTCGGGGGCCAAGGCTACACCTTC.

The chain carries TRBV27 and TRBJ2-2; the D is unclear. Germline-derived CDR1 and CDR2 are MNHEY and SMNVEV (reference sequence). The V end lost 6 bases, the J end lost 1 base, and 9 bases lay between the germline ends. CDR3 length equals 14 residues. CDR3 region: CASRAWQNTGELFF. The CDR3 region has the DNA TGTGCCAGCAGAGCTTGGCAGAACACCGGGGAGCTGTTTTTT.

The CDR3 loop reads CSTGFNQPQHF. CDR3 sequence (DNA): TGCAGTACCGGGTTCAATCAGCCCCAGCATTTT. V usage is TRBV20-1 and J usage is TRBJ1-5, with unresolved D. There are 11 residues in the CDR3. Trimming removed 8 bases at V and 3 bases at J, with 8 bases between. Germline CDR1 DFQATT, CDR2 SNEGSKA (reference sequence).

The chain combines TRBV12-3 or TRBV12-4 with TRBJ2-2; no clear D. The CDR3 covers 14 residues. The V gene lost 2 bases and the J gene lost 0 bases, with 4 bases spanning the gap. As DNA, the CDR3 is TGTGCCAGCAGTTTAAGGGCGAACACCGGGGAGCTGTTTTTT. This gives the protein CASSLRANTGELFF.